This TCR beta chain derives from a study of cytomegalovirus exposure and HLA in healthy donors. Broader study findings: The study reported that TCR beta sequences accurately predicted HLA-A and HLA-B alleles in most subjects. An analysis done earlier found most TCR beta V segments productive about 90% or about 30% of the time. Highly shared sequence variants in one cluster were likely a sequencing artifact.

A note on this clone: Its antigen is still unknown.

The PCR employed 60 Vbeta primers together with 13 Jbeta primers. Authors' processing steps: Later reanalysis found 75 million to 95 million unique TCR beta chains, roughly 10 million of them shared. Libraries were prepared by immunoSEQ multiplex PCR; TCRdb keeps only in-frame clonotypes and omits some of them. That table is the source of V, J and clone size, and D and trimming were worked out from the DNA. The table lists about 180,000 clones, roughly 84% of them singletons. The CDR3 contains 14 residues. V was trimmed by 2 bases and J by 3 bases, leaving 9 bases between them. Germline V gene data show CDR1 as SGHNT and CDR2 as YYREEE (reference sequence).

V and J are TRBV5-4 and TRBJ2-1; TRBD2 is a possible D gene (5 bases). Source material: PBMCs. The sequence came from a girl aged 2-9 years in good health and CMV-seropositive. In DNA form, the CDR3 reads TGTGCCAGCAGCTTTGGGGAGATCTACAATGAGCAGTTCTTC. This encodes CASSFGEIYNEQFF.